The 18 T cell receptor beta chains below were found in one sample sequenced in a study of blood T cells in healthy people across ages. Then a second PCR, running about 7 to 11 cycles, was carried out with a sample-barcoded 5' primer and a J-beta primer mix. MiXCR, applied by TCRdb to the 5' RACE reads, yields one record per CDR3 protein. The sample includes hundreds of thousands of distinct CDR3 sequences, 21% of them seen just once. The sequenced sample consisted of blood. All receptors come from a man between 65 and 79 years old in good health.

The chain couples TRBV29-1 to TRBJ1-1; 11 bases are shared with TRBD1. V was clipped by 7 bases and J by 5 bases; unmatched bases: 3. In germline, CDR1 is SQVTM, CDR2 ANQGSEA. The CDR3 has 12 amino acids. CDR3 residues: CSADRGPTEAFF. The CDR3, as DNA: TGCAGCGCGGACAGGGGGCCGACTGAAGCTTTCTTT.

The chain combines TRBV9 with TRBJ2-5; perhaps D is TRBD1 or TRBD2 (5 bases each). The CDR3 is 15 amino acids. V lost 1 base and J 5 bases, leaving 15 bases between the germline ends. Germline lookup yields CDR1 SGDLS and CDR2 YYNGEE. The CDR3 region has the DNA TGTGCCAGCAGCGTATTTGGGGGTGGTCAGGAGACCCAGTACTTC. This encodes CASSVFGGGQETQYF.

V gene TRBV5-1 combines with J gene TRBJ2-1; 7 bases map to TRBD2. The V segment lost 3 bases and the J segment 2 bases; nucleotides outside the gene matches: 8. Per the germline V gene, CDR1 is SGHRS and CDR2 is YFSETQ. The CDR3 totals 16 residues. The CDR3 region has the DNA TGCGCCAGCAGCTCACAACCGAGCGGGACCTACAATGAGCAGTTCTTC. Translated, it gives CASSSQPSGTYNEQFF.

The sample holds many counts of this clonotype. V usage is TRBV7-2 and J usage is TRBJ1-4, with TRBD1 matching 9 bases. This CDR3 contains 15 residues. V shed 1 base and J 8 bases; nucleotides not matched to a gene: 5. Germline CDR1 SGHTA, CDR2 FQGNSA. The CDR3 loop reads CASSLGGQGVEKLFF. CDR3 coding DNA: TGTGCCAGCAGCTTAGGGGGACAGGGTGTAGAAAAACTGTTTTTT.

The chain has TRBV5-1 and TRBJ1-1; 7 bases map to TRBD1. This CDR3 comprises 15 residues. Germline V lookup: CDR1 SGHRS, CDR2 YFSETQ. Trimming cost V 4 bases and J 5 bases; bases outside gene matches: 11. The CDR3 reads CASSRSGTDGTEAFF. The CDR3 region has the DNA TGCGCCAGCAGCCGGTCTGGGACAGACGGAACTGAAGCTTTCTTT.

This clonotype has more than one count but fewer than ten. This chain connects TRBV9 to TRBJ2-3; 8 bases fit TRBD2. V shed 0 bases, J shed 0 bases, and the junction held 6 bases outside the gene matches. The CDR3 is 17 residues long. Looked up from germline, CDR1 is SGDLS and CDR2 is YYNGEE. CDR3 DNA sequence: TGTGCCAGCAGCGTAGGGAGTAGCGGGACTAGCACAGATACGCAGTATTTT. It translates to CASSVGSSGTSTDTQYF.

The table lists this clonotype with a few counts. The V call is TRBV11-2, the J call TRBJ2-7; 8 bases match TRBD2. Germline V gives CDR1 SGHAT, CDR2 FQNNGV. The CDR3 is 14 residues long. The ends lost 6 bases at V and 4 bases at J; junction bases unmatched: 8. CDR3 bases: TGTGCCAGCAGTTCCGGACTAGCCCTATACGAGCAGTACTTC. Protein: CASSSGLALYEQYF. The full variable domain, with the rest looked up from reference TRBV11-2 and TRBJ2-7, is EAGVAQSPRYKIIEKRQSVAFWCNPISGHATLYWYQQILGQGPKLLIQFQNNGVVDDSQLPKDRFSAERLKGVDSTLKIQPAKLEDSAVYLCASSSGLALYEQYFGPGTRLTVT.

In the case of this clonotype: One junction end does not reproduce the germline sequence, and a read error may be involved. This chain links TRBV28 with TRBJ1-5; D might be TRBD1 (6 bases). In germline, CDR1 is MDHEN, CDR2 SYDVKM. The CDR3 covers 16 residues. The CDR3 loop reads CGSNLVGRGSNQPQHF. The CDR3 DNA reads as TGTGGCAGCAACCTAGTGGGCAGGGGTAGCAATCAGCCCCAGCATTTT.

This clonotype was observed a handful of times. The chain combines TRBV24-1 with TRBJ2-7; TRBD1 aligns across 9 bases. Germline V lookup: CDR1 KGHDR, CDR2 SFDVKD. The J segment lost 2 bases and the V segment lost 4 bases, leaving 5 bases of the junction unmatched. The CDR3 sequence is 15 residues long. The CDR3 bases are TGTGCCACCAGTGACGGACAGGGGAATACCTACGAGCAGTACTTC. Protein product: CATSDGQGNTYEQYF.

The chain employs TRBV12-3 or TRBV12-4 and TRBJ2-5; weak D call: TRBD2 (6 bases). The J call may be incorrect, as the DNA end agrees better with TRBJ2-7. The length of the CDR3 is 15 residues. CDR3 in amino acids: CASSFAGSGRGEQYF. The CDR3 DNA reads TGTGCCAGCAGTTTCGCGGGATCGGGTAGGGGCGAGCAGTACTTC.

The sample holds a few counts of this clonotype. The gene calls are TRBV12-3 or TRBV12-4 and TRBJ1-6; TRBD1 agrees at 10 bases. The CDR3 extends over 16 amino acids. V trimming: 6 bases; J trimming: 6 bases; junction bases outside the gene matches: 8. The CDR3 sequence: CASSPGRDRGNSPLHF. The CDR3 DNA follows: TGTGCCAGCAGCCCCGGACGGGACAGGGGTAATTCACCCCTCCACTTT.

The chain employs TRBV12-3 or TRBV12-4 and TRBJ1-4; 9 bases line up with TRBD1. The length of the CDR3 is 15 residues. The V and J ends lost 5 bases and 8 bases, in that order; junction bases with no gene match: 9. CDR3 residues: CASSATGGFGEKLFF. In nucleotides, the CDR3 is TGTGCCAGCAGTGCGACAGGGGGATTTGGGGAAAAACTGTTTTTT.

In DNA, the CDR3 is TGTGCCAGCAGTCTGGACTGGGATCAGCCCCAGCATTTT. Translating it yields CASSLDWDQPQHF. The chain carries TRBV28 and TRBJ1-5; D is uncertain. The ends were cut back, 5 bases at V and 5 bases at J, with 10 bases in the middle. The CDR3 runs 13 residues. CDR1 MDHEN and CDR2 SYDVKM come from the germline V gene.

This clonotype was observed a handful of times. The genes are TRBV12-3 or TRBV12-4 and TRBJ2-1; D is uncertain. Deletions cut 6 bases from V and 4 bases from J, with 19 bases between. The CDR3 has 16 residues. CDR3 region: CASSSSGENWYNEQFF. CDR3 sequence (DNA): TGTGCCAGCAGCTCCAGTGGGGAAAATTGGTACAATGAGCAGTTCTTC.

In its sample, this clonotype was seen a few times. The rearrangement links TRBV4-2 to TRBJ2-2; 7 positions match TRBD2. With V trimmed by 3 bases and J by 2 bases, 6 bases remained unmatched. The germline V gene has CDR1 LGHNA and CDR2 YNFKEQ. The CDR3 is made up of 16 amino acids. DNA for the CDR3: TGTGCCAGCAGCCATGCTAGCGGAAAAAACACCGGGGAGCTGTTTTTT. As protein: CASSHASGKNTGELFF.

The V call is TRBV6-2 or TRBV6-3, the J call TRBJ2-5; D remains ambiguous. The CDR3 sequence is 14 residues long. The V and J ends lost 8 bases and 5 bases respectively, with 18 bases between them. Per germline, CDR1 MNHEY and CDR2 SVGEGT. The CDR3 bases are TGTGCCAGCGCAAAGGAGCGTAGGTTGGAGACCCAGTACTTC. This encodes CASAKERRLETQYF.

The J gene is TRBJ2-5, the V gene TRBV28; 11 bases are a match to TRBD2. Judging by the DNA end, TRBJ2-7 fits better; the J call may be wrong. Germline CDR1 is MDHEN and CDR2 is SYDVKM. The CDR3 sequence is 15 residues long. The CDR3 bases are TGTGCCAGCAGTTTTGAGACTAGCGGGAATCACGAGCAGTACTTC. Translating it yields CASSFETSGNHEQYF.

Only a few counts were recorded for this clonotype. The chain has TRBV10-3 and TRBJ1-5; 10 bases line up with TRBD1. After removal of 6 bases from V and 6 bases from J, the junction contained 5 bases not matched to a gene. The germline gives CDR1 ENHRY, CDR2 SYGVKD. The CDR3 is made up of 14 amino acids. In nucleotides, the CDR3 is TGTGCCATCAGGGGACAGGGGCAAACTCAGCCCCAGCATTTT. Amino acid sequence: CAIRGQGQTQPQHF.